The clone carrying this T cell receptor (beta chain) is a singleton in its sample. This record comes from a study of control samples from healthy donors and cancer patients. Data came from immunoSEQ multiplex PCR; TCRdb stores just in-frame clones and leaves some out. Of roughly 180,000 clones listed, 75% to 95% are singletons. This clonotype originated in a woman in her thirties or forties in good health. The material sequenced was blood.

The CDR3 DNA follows: TGTGCCATCAGTAGACAGCAAACCACTGAAGCTTTCTTT. Protein sequence: CAISRQQTTEAFF. This chain connects TRBV10-3 to TRBJ1-1, with D perhaps matching TRBD1 (5 bases). The CDR3 sequence is 13 residues long. Germline CDR1 ENHRY, CDR2 SYGVKD. The V and J ends lost 5 bases and 4 bases respectively, with 11 bases between them.